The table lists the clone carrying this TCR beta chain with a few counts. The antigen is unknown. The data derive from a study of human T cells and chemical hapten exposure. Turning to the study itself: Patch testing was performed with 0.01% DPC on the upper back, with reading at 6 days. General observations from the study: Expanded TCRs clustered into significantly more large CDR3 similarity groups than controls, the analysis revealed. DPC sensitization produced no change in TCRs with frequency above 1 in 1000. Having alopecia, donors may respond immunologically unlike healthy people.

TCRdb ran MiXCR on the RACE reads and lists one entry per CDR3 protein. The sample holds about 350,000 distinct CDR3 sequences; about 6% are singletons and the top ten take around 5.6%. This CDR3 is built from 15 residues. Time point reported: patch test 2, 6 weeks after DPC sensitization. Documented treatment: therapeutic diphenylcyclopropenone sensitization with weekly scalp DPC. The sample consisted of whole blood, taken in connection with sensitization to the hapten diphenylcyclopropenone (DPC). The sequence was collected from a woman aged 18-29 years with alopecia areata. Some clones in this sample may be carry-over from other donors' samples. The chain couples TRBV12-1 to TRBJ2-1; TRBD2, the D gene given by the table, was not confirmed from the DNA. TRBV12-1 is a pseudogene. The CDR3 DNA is TGTGCCAGCAGCACGGAGCGGGGGGTGTACAATGAGCAGTTCTTC. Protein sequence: CASSTERGVYNEQFF.